These 3 T cell receptor beta chains came from one sample sequenced in a study of blood T cell repertoires in COVID-19. TCRdb keeps only in-frame clones here, not all; method: immunoSEQ multiplex PCR. Of around 200,000 clones in the sample, 80% to 90% were seen once. Sequenced sample: peripheral blood. All receptors come from a man aged 55 to 70 who had recovered from COVID-19.

CDR3 amino acids: CASSEVGQPISYGYTF. CDR3 DNA sequence: TGTGCCAGCAGCGAGGTAGGACAGCCTATTTCCTATGGCTACACCTTC. The gene calls are TRBV5-6 and TRBJ1-2; D is possibly TRBD1 (6 bases). Trimming left V 4 bases short and J 4 bases short, with 20 bases between. Germline lookup yields CDR1 SGHDT and CDR2 YYEEEE. The CDR3 runs to 16 residues.

The chain has TRBV6-5 and TRBJ1-1; 9 nucleotides agree with TRBD1. Trimming cost V 0 bases and J 4 bases; bases outside gene matches: 3. The CDR3 contains 15 residues. In germline, CDR1 is MNHEY, CDR2 SVGAGI. CDR3 sequence (DNA): TGTGCCAGCAGTTACTCGGGACAGGGTAGCACTGAAGCTTTCTTT. Its protein product is CASSYSGQGSTEAFF.

This chain connects TRBV14 to TRBJ1-4, with D possibly being TRBD1 (5 bases). The CDR3 length is 15 residues. V was trimmed by 0 bases and J by 5 bases, leaving 10 bases between them. Germline V CDR1 and CDR2: SGHDN, FVKESK. The chain's CDR3 is CASSQEKGLNEKLFF. In nucleotides, the CDR3 is TGTGCCAGCAGCCAAGAAAAGGGGCTGAATGAAAAACTGTTTTTT.